This T cell receptor beta chain was obtained from a study of T-cell memory formation after mild COVID-19. This CDR3 spans 16 amino acids. CDR1 is KGHSH and CDR2 is LQKENI in the germline V gene. V dropped 0 bases and J dropped 9 bases, with 19 bases sitting between them. TCRdb fed the 5' RACE reads into MiXCR, producing one record per CDR3 protein. The table includes about 340,000 distinct CDR3 sequences, 21% detected once. The sample consisted of PBMCs or a T cell subset sorted from them (not recorded which). The receptor's source is an adult woman who had mild COVID-19 (a few samples of this study predate the infection). Cell type and time point are not known. The rearrangement links TRBV18 to TRBJ2-3, with D perhaps matching TRBD1 (6 bases). The CDR3 region is CASSPPSQGRGNTQYF. CDR3 in DNA: TGTGCCAGCTCACCACCGTCACAGGGACGAGGAAACACGCAGTATTTT.